Listed below are T cell receptor beta chains from one sample, sequenced in a study of blood T cell repertoires in COVID-19. Using immunoSEQ multiplex PCR, the repertoire was profiled, and TCRdb retains in-frame clones only, with some absent. This table holds 55,000 to 65,000 clones, roughly 83% found once. Sequencing used peripheral blood. These receptors came from a young man with COVID-19, enrolled during active disease. Each CDR3 is given with its conserved first and last residue. The order of the fields is clone size, J gene, D gene, CDR3 length, V gene, CDR3 protein, CDR3 DNA. D genes are given only for firm matches. Some rows mark clone size as missing; the rest say once, few, many or name a class of expanded clone.

size: few; J: TRBJ1-1; D: NA; length: 13; V: TRBV19; CDR3: CASRQTERTEAFF; DNA: TGTGCCAGTAGGCAGACTGAACGCACTGAAGCTTTCTTT
size: NA; J: TRBJ1-1; D: TRBD1; length: 13; V: TRBV27; CDR3: CASRLQGITEAFF; DNA: TGTGCCAGCAGATTACAGGGGATCACTGAAGCTTTCTTT
size: NA; J: TRBJ1-4; D: TRBD1; length: 15; V: TRBV6-2/TRBV6-3; CDR3: CASSQPGQGGEKLFF; DNA: TGTGCCAGCAGCCAACCGGGACAGGGAGGTGAAAAACTGTTTTTT
size: few; J: TRBJ1-5; D: NA; length: 14; V: TRBV19; CDR3: CASSMGQGYQPQHF; DNA: TGTGCCAGTAGTATGGGGCAGGGTTATCAGCCCCAGCATTTT
size: once; J: TRBJ1-1; D: NA; length: 15; V: TRBV7-3; CDR3: CASSLRGGTNTEAFF; DNA: TGTGCCAGCAGCTTAAGGGGGGGAACGAACACTGAAGCTTTCTTT
size: NA; J: TRBJ2-5; D: TRBD2; length: 14; V: TRBV5-8; CDR3: CASAGGRGQETQYF; DNA: TGTGCCAGCGCGGGGGGCAGGGGCCAAGAGACCCAGTACTTC
size: NA; J: TRBJ2-1; D: TRBD1; length: 15; V: TRBV5-4; CDR3: CASTSSGQGYNEQFF; DNA: TGTGCCAGCACCTCGTCGGGACAGGGATACAATGAGCAGTTCTTC
size: NA; J: TRBJ1-2; D: TRBD1; length: 13; V: TRBV6-5; CDR3: CASSYRDRGHHTF; DNA: TGTGCCAGCAGTTACCGGGACAGGGGGCATCACACCTTC
size: NA; J: TRBJ1-1; D: NA; length: 16; V: TRBV4-2; CDR3: CASSQEVRTENTEAFF; DNA: TGTGCCAGCAGCCAAGAAGTGCGGACAGAGAACACTGAAGCTTTCTTT
size: NA; J: TRBJ1-2; D: NA; length: 14; V: TRBV7-2; CDR3: CASSLAPWANGYTF; DNA: TGTGCCAGCAGCTTAGCGCCGTGGGCGAATGGCTACACCTTC
size: NA; J: TRBJ1-2; D: NA; length: 14; V: TRBV6-5; CDR3: CASLPLGTAKGYTF; DNA: TGTGCCAGCCTTCCCCTGGGCACCGCGAAGGGCTACACCTTC
size: NA; J: TRBJ1-2; D: TRBD1; length: 14; V: TRBV6-5; CDR3: CASRDGQGSYGYTF; DNA: TGTGCCAGCAGAGATGGACAGGGATCCTATGGCTACACCTTC
size: NA; J: TRBJ1-2; D: TRBD1; length: 16; V: TRBV24-1; CDR3: CATRDDRDSFSSGYTF; DNA: TGTGCCACCAGAGATGACAGGGACAGTTTTTCGTCTGGCTACACCTTC
size: once; J: TRBJ2-5; D: TRBD2; length: 15; V: TRBV7-2; CDR3: CASSYQSRESETQYF; DNA: TGTGCCAGCAGCTACCAGTCGCGGGAGTCAGAGACCCAGTACTTC
size: NA; J: TRBJ2-5; D: TRBD1; length: 17; V: TRBV5-1; CDR3: CASSSPGQGGIQETQYF; DNA: TGCGCCAGCAGCTCCCCGGGACAGGGAGGTATACAAGAGACCCAGTACTTC
size: NA; J: TRBJ2-7; D: NA; length: 14; V: TRBV28; CDR3: CASSPQRSFGEQYF; DNA: TGTGCCAGCAGTCCCCAGCGGTCCTTTGGCGAGCAGTACTTC
size: few; J: TRBJ2-1; D: TRBD2; length: 15; V: TRBV19; CDR3: CASSTGLAAYNEQFF; DNA: TGTGCCAGTAGTACGGGACTAGCAGCCTACAATGAGCAGTTCTTC
size: NA; J: TRBJ2-7; D: TRBD2; length: 16; V: TRBV13; CDR3: CASSLYGGRASYEQYF; DNA: TGTGCCAGCAGCTTATACGGCGGGAGGGCATCCTACGAGCAGTACTTC
size: NA; J: TRBJ2-3; D: NA; length: 12; V: TRBV14; CDR3: CASSQVGDTQYF; DNA: TGTGCCAGCAGCCAAGTCGGAGATACGCAGTATTTT
size: NA; J: TRBJ1-2; D: TRBD1; length: 17; V: TRBV28; CDR3: CASIRTGGFLGNYGYTF; DNA: TGTGCCAGCATAAGGACAGGGGGCTTCTTGGGCAACTATGGCTACACCTTC
size: NA; J: TRBJ2-1; D: NA; length: 14; V: TRBV2; CDR3: CASSIQGSGNEQFF; DNA: TGTGCCAGCAGTATCCAGGGTTCTGGTAATGAGCAGTTCTTC
size: NA; J: TRBJ1-5; D: TRBD1; length: 15; V: TRBV6-2/TRBV6-3; CDR3: CASSYPGTGGQPQHF; DNA: TGTGCCAGCAGTTACCCAGGGACAGGGGGTCAGCCCCAGCATTTT
size: NA; J: TRBJ2-7; D: TRBD1; length: 14; V: TRBV6-6; CDR3: CASSYTGAAGEQYF; DNA: TGTGCCAGCAGTTACACAGGGGCTGCGGGCGAGCAGTACTTC
size: NA; J: TRBJ2-7; D: TRBD1; length: 13; V: TRBV10-3; CDR3: CAIRDRVAYEQYF; DNA: TGTGCCATCAGAGACAGGGTCGCCTACGAGCAGTACTTC
size: few; J: TRBJ1-1; D: TRBD1; length: 18; V: TRBV6-1; CDR3: CASSERSGVRGMNTEAFF; DNA: TGTGCCAGCAGTGAACGTTCGGGGGTCAGGGGGATGAACACTGAAGCTTTCTTT
size: NA; J: TRBJ1-1; D: NA; length: 15; V: TRBV7-9; CDR3: CASSFGAIETGEAFF; DNA: TGTGCCAGCAGCTTCGGCGCGATAGAAACAGGAGAAGCTTTCTTT
size: NA; J: TRBJ2-6; D: NA; length: 17; V: TRBV5-6; CDR3: CASSQTDTDSGANVLTF; DNA: TGTGCCAGCAGCCAAACGGACACAGACTCTGGGGCCAACGTCCTGACTTTC
size: NA; J: TRBJ1-4; D: NA; length: 13; V: TRBV13; CDR3: CASSPAVLRELFF; DNA: TGTGCCAGCAGCCCCGCGGTCCTGCGGGAACTGTTTTTT
size: NA; J: TRBJ2-2; D: NA; length: 15; V: TRBV6-4; CDR3: CASSVSSGNTGELFF; DNA: TGTGCCAGCAGTGTCAGTAGCGGTAACACCGGGGAGCTGTTTTTT
size: once; J: TRBJ2-2; D: TRBD1; length: 15; V: TRBV28; CDR3: CASSLGQGPTGELFF; DNA: TGTGCCAGCAGTCTCGGACAGGGACCGACCGGGGAGCTGTTTTTT
size: NA; J: TRBJ2-7; D: NA; length: 13; V: TRBV27; CDR3: CASSQGSLSEQYF; DNA: TGTGCCAGCAGTCAGGGGTCCCTTAGCGAGCAGTACTTC
size: NA; J: TRBJ2-7; D: TRBD1; length: 14; V: TRBV19; CDR3: CASSLAGGEYEQYF; DNA: TGTGCCAGTAGTTTGGCAGGGGGAGAATACGAGCAGTACTTC
size: NA; J: TRBJ1-4; D: TRBD1; length: 15; V: TRBV30; CDR3: CAWSEGTATNEKLFF; DNA: TGTGCCTGGAGTGAAGGGACAGCAACTAATGAAAAACTGTTTTTT
size: NA; J: TRBJ1-6; D: TRBD1; length: 16; V: TRBV27; CDR3: CASSSTGWSYNSPLHF; DNA: TGTGCCAGCAGTTCGACAGGGTGGTCCTATAATTCACCCCTCCACTTT
size: NA; J: TRBJ1-1; D: TRBD1; length: 15; V: TRBV7-3; CDR3: CASSVQGARGTEAFF; DNA: TGTGCCAGCAGCGTTCAGGGGGCGCGCGGCACTGAAGCTTTCTTT
size: NA; J: TRBJ1-5; D: TRBD1; length: 15; V: TRBV3-1/TRBV3-2; CDR3: CASSQGTGVGQPQHF; DNA: TGTGCCAGCAGCCAAGGGACAGGCGTCGGTCAGCCCCAGCATTTT
size: medium-sized; J: TRBJ2-7; D: TRBD1; length: 14; V: TRBV28; CDR3: CASSRVGGSGEQYF; DNA: TGTGCCAGCAGTAGGGTAGGGGGCAGCGGCGAGCAGTACTTC
size: once; J: TRBJ1-3; D: NA; length: 13; V: TRBV4-2; CDR3: CASSQGRGNTIYF; DNA: TGTGCCAGCAGCCAAGGGCGGGGAAACACCATATATTTT
size: once; J: TRBJ2-7; D: TRBD2; length: 17; V: TRBV9; CDR3: CASSVGASGSPQGEQYF; DNA: TGTGCCAGCAGCGTAGGGGCTAGCGGGAGTCCCCAGGGCGAGCAGTACTTC
size: once; J: TRBJ1-3; D: NA; length: 14; V: TRBV30; CDR3: CAWSVGVYGNTIYF; DNA: TGTGCCTGGAGTGTAGGGGTGTATGGAAACACCATATATTTT
size: NA; J: TRBJ1-3; D: NA; length: 16; V: TRBV4-1; CDR3: CASSQDPQLSGNTIYF; DNA: TGCGCCAGCAGCCAAGATCCGCAACTCTCTGGAAACACCATATATTTT
size: NA; J: TRBJ1-2; D: TRBD1; length: 12; V: TRBV2; CDR3: CASSDRGYGYTF; DNA: TGTGCCAGCAGTGACAGGGGGTATGGCTACACCTTC
size: NA; J: TRBJ2-6; D: NA; length: 15; V: TRBV5-6; CDR3: CASSLTGSGANVLTF; DNA: TGTGCCAGCAGCTTAACAGGGTCTGGGGCCAACGTCCTGACTTTC
size: NA; J: TRBJ2-1; D: NA; length: 16; V: TRBV19; CDR3: CASSTLSVVSYNEQFF; DNA: TGTGCCAGTAGTACCCTATCGGTGGTCTCCTACAATGAGCAGTTCTTC
size: NA; J: TRBJ1-4; D: NA; length: 14; V: TRBV7-9; CDR3: CASSLAGQNEKLFF; DNA: TGTGCCAGCAGCTTAGCCGGACAGAATGAAAAACTGTTTTTT